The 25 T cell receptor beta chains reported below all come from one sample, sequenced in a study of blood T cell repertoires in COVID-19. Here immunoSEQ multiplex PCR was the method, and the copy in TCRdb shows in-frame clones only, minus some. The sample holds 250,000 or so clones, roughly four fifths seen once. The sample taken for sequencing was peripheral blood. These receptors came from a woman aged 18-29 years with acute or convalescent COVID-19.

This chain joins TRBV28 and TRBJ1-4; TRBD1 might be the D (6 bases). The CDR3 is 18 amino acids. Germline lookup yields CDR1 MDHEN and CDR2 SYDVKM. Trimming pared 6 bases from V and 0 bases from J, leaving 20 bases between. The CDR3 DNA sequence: TGTGCCAGCAGCTTCGACTGGACAGAGAAAACAACTAATGAAAAACTGTTTTTT. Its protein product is CASSFDWTEKTTNEKLFF.

The CDR3: CSTQDRNTEAFF. In DNA, the CDR3 is TGCAGCACCCAGGACAGGAACACTGAAGCTTTCTTT. The rearrangement uses TRBV29-1 and TRBJ1-1, with a weak D call TRBD1 (6 bases). The germline CDR1 and CDR2 sequences are SQVTM and ANQGSEA. V was pared by 8 bases and J by 1 base, with 11 bases between. This CDR3 has 12 residues.

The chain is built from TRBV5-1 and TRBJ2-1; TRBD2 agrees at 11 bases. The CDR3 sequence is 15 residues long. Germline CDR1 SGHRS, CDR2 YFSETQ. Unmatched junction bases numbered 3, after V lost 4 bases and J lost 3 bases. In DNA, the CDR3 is TGCGCCAGCAGCATCGGGACTAGCGGCTACAATGAGCAGTTCTTC. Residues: CASSIGTSGYNEQFF.

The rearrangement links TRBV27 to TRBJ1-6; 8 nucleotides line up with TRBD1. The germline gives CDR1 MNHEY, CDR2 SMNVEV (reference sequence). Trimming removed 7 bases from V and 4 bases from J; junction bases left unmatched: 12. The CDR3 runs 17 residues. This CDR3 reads CASKLKPGGAYNSPLHF. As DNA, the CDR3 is TGTGCCAGCAAATTAAAACCAGGGGGCGCTTATAATTCACCCCTCCACTTT.

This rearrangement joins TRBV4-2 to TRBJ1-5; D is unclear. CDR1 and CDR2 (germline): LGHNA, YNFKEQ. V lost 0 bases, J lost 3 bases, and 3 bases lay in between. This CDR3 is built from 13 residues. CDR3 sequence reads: CASSQDINQPQHF. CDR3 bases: TGTGCCAGCAGCCAAGACATCAATCAGCCCCAGCATTTT.

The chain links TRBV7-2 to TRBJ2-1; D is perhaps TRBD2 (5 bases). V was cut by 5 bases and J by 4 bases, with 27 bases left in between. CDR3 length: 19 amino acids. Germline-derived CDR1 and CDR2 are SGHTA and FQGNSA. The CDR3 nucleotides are TGTGCCAGCAGCGGGCAAGGTGGGGTCGACGGCGAGGGTTACAATGAGCAGTTCTTC. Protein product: CASSGQGGVDGEGYNEQFF.

In DNA, the CDR3 is TGTGCCAGCTCACCGGAAGACGGGAATCAGCCCCAGCATTTT. Translation gives CASSPEDGNQPQHF. This chain links TRBV18 with TRBJ1-5, with D unclear. Between the trimmed V and J ends, which lost 3 bases and 4 bases, there was a span of 10 bases. Germline V gene lookup returns CDR1 KGHSH and CDR2 LQKENI. This CDR3 is 14 amino acids long. The variable domain in full, completed from reference TRBV18 and TRBJ1-5, reads NAGVMQNPRHLVRRRGQEARLRCSPMKGHSHVYWYRQLPEEGLKFMVYLQKENIIDESGMPKERFSAEFPKEGPSILRIQQVVRGDSAAYFCASSPEDGNQPQHFGDGTRLSIL.

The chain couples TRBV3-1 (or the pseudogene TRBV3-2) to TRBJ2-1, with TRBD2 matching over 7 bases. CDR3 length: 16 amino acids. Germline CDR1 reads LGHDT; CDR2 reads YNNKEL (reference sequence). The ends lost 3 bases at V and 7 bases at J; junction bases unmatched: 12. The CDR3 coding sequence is TGTGCCAGCAGCCACGGACTAGGTGGTTGGATTAATGAGCAGTTCTTC. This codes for CASSHGLGGWINEQFF.

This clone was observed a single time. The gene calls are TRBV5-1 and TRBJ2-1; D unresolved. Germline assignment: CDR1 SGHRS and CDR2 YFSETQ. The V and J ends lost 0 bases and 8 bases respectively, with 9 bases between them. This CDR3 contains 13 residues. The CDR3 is CASSLAWQDEQFF. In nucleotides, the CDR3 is TGCGCCAGCAGCTTGGCGTGGCAGGATGAGCAGTTCTTC.

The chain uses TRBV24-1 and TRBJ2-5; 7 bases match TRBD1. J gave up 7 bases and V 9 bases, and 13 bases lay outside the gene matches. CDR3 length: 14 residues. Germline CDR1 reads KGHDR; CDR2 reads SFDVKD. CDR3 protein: CATAGTAPLGTQYF. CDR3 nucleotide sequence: TGTGCCACCGCCGGGACAGCCCCGTTGGGGACCCAGTACTTC.

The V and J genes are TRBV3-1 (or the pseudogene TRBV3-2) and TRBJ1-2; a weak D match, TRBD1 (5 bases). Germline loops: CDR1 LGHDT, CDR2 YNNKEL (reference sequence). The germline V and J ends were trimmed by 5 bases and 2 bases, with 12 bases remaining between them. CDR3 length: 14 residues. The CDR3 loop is CASSTRQTNYGYTF. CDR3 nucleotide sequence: TGTGCCAGCAGCACACGACAGACAAACTATGGCTACACCTTC.

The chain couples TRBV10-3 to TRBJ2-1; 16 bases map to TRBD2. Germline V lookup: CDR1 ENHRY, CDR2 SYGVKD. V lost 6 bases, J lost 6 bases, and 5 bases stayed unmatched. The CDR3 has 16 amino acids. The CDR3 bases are TGTGCCATCAGGGACGGGACTAGCGGGAGGGCCAATGAGCAGTTCTTC. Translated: CAIRDGTSGRANEQFF.

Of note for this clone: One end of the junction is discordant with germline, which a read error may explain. CDR3 DNA sequence: TGCAGCGGTGAAGCGGGAGGGATATACGAGCAGTACTTC. This gives the protein CSGEAGGIYEQYF. This rearrangement joins TRBV29-1 to TRBJ2-7; 10 positions agree with TRBD2. The germline gives CDR1 SQVTM, CDR2 ANQGSEA. There are 13 residues in the CDR3.

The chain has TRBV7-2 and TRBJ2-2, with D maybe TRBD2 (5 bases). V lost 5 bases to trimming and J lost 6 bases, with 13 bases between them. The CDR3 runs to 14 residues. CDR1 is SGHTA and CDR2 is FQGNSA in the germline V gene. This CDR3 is CASSLTRVAGELFF. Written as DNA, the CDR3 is TGTGCCAGCAGCCTAACTAGAGTTGCCGGGGAGCTGTTTTTT.

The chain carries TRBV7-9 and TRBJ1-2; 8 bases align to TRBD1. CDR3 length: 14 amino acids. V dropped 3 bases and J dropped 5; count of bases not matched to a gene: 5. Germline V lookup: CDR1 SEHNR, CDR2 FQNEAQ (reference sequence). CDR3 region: CASSFSGQGYGYTF. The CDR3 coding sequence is TGTGCCAGCAGCTTTAGTGGACAGGGTTATGGCTACACCTTC. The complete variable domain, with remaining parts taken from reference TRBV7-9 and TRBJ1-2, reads DTGVSQNPRHKITKRGQNVTFRCDPISEHNRLYWYRQTLGQGPEFLTYFQNEAQLEKSRLLSDRFSAERPKGSFSTLEIQRTEQGDSAMYLCASSFSGQGYGYTFGSGTRLTVV.

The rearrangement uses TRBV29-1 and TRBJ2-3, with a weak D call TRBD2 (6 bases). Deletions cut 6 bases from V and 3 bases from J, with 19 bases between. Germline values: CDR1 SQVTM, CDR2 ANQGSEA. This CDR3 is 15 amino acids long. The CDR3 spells CSVTATSLTTDTQYF. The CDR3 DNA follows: TGCAGCGTCACTGCGACTAGTCTGACGACAGATACGCAGTATTTT.

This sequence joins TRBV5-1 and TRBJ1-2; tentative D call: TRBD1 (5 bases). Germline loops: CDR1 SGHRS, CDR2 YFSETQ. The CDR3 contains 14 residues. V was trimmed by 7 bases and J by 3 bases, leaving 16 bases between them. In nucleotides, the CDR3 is TGCGCCAGCGGAAGGAGGCCGGGGGACTATGGCTACACCTTC. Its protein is CASGRRPGDYGYTF.

CDR3 nucleotides: TGTGCCAGTAGTATGCGGGTCGTCTCTGGAAACACCATATATTTT. This sequence encodes CASSMRVVSGNTIYF. The chain employs TRBV19 and TRBJ1-3, with D unresolved. The CDR3 is 15 amino acids. Trimming removed 3 bases at V and 0 bases at J, with 9 bases between. Looked up from germline, CDR1 is LNHDA and CDR2 is SQIVND (reference sequence).

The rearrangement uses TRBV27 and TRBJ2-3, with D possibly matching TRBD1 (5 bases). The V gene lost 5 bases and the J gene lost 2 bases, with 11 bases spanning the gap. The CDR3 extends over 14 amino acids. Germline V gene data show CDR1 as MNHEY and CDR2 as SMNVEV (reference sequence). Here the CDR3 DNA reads TGTGCCAGCAGTCTGGGGCGGACCACAGATACGCAGTATTTT. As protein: CASSLGRTTDTQYF.

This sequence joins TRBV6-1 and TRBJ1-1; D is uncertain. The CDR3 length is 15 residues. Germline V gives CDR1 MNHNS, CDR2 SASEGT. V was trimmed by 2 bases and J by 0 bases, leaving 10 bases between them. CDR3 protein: CASSERAGMNTEAFF. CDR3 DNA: TGTGCCAGCAGTGAAAGAGCAGGAATGAACACTGAAGCTTTCTTT.

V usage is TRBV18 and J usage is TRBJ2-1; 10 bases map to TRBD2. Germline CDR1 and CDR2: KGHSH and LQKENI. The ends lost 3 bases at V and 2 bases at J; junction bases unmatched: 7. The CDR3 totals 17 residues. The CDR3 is CASSPFLAGVTYNEQFF. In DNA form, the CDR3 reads TGTGCCAGCTCACCCTTCCTAGCGGGAGTTACCTACAATGAGCAGTTCTTC.

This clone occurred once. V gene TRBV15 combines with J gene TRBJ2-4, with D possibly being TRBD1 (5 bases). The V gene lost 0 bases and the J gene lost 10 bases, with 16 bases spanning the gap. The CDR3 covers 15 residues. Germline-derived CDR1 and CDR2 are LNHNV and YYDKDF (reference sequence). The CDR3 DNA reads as TGTGCCACCAGCAGAGATTTTGGCAGGGAAGGGATTCAGTACTTC. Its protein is CATSRDFGREGIQYF.

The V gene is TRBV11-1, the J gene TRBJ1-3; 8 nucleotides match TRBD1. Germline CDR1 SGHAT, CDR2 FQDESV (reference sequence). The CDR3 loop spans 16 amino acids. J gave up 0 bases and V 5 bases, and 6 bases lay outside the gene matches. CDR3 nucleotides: TGTGCCAGCAGCACACGGGACAGGAGCTCTGGAAACACCATATATTTT. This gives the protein CASSTRDRSSGNTIYF.

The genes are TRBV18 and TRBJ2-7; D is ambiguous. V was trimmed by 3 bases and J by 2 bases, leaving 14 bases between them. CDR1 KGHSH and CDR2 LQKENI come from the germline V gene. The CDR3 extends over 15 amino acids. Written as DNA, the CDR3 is TGTGCCAGCTCACCTATACCGACACAAACCTACGAGCAGTACTTC. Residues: CASSPIPTQTYEQYF.

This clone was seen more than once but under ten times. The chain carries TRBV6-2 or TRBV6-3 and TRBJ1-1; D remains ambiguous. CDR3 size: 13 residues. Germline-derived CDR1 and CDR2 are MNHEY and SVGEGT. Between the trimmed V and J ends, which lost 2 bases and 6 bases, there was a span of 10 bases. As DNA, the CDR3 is TGTGCCAGCAGTTACCGGTTGCAATCTGAAGCTTTCTTT. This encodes CASSYRLQSEAFF.